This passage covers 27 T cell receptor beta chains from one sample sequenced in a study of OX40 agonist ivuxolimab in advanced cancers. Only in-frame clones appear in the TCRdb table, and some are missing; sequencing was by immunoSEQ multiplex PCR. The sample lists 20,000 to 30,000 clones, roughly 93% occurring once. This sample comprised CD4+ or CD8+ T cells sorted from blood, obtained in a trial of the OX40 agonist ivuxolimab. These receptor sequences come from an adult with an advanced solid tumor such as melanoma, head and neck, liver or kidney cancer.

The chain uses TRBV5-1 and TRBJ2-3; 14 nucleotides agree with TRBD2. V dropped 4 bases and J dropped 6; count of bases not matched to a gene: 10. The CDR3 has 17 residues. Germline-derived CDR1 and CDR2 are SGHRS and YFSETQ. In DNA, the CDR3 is TGCGCCAGCAGCGAGGGACTAGCGGGAGAGAATTACGATACGCAGTATTTT. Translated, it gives CASSEGLAGENYDTQYF.

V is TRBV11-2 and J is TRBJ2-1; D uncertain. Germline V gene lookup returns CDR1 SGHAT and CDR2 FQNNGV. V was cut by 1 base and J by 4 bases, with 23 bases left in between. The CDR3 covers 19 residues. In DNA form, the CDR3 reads TGTGCCAGCAGCTTAGTGGATTTTGGCAGCGCCCTAAATTACAATGAGCAGTTCTTC. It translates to CASSLVDFGSALNYNEQFF.

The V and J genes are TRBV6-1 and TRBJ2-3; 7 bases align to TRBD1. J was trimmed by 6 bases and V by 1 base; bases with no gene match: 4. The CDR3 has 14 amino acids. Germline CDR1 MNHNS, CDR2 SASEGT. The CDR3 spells CASSEGTGIDTQYF. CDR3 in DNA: TGTGCCAGCAGTGAAGGGACAGGTATTGATACGCAGTATTTT.

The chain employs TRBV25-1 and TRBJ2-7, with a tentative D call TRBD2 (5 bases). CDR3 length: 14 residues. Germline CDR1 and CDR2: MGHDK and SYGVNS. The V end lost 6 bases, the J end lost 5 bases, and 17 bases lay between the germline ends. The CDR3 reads CASRTTSRVHEQYF. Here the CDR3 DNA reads TGTGCCAGCAGGACAACTAGTAGAGTCCACGAGCAGTACTTC.

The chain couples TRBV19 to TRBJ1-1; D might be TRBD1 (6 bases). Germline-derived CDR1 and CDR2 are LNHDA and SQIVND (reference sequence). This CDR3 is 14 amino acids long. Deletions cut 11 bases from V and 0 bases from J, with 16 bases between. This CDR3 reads CAAHSGTLNTEAFF. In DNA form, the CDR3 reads TGTGCCGCCCACTCCGGGACACTGAACACTGAAGCTTTCTTT.

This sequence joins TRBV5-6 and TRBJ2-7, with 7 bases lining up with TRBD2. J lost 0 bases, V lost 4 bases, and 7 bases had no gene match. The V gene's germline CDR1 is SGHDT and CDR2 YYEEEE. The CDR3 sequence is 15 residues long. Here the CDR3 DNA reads TGTGCCAGCAGCCCTGGGGGGGTTCTCTCCTACGAGCAGTACTTC. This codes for CASSPGGVLSYEQYF.

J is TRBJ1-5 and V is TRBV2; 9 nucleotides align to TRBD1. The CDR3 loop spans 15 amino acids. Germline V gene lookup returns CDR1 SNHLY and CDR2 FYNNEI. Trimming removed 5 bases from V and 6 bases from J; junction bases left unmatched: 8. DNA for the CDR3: TGTGCCAGCAGTCACAGAGACAGGGGGTCTCAGCCCCAGCATTTT. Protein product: CASSHRDRGSQPQHF.

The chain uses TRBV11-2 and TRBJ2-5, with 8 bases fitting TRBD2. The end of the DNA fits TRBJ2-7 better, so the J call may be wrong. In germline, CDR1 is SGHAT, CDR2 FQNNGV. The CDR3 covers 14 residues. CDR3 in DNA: TGTGCCAGCAGCTTAGGTAGCGGGACCTACGAGCAGTACTTC. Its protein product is CASSLGSGTYEQYF.

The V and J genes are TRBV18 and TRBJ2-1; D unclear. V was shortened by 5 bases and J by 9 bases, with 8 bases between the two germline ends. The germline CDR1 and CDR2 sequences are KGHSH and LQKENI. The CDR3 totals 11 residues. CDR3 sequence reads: CASSAAGEQFF. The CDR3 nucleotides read TGTGCCAGCTCAGCGGCCGGTGAGCAGTTCTTC. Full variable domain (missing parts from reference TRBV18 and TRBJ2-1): NAGVMQNPRHLVRRRGQEARLRCSPMKGHSHVYWYRQLPEEGLKFMVYLQKENIIDESGMPKERFSAEFPKEGPSILRIQQVVRGDSAAYFCASSAAGEQFFGPGTRLTVL.

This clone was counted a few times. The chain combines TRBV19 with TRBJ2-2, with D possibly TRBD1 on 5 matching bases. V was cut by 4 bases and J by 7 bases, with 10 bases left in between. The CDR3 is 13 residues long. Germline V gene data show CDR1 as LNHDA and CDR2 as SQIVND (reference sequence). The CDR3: CASSTSTGGELFF. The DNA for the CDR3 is TGTGCCAGTAGTACATCTACAGGCGGGGAGCTGTTTTTT.

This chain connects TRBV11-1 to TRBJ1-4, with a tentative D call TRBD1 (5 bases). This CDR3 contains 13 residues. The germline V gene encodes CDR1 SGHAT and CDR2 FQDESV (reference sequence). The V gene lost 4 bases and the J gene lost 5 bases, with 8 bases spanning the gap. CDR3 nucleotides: TGTGCCAGCAGCTGGGGCCGAAATGAAAAACTGTTTTTT. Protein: CASSWGRNEKLFF.

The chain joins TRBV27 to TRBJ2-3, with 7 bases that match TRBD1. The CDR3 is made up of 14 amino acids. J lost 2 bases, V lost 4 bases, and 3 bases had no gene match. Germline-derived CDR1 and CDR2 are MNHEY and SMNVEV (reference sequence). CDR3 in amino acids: CASSSQGTTDTQYF. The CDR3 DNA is TGTGCCAGCAGTTCACAGGGGACCACAGATACGCAGTATTTT.

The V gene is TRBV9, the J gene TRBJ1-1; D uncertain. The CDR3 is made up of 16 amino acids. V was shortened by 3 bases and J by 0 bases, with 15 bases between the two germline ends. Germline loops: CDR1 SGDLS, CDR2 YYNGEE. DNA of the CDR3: TGTGCCAGCAGCGCTTTAGGCTCCTTGGTGAACACTGAAGCTTTCTTT. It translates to CASSALGSLVNTEAFF.

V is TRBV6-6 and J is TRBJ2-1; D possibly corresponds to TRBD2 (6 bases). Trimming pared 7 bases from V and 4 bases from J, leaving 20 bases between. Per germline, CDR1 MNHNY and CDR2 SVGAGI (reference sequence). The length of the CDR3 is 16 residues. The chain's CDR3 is CASTPGLAVSYNEQFF. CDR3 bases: TGTGCCAGCACGCCTGGGTTAGCGGTCTCTTACAATGAGCAGTTCTTC.

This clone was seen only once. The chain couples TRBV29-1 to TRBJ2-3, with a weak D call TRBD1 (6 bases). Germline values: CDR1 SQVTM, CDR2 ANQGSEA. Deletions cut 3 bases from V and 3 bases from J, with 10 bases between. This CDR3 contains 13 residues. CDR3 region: CSVDRGTTDTQYF. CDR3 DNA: TGCAGCGTTGATAGGGGGACAACAGATACGCAGTATTTT.

DNA of the CDR3: TGCAGCGTTGGGGGGGAGACCCAGTACTTC. It is translated as CSVGGETQYF. The J gene is TRBJ2-5, the V gene TRBV29-1; D assignment may be TRBD1 or TRBD2 (5 bases each). Deletions cut 4 bases from V and 5 bases from J, with 5 bases between. Per the germline V gene, CDR1 is SQVTM and CDR2 is ANQGSEA. The CDR3 sequence is 10 residues long. Looking up the rest from reference TRBV29-1 and TRBJ2-5 gives the full variable domain: SAVISQKPSRDICQRGTSLTIQCQVDSQVTMMFWYRQQPGQSLTLIATANQGSEATYESGFVIDKFPISRPNLTFSTLTVSNMSPEDSSIYLCSVGGETQYFGPGTRLLVL.

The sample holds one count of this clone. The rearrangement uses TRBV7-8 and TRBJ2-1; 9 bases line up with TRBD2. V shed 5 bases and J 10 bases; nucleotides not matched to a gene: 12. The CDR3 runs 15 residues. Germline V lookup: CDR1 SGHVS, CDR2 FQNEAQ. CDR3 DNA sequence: TGTGCCAGCAGCGGGGTAGCGGGAGAGATAGGGGAGCAGTTCTTC. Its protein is CASSGVAGEIGEQFF.

CDR3 sequence reads: CASSLVADTLYEQYF. In DNA, the CDR3 is TGTGCCAGCAGCTTAGTTGCGGACACTCTCTACGAGCAGTACTTC. V usage is TRBV7-9 and J usage is TRBJ2-7; weak D call: TRBD1 (5 bases). Germline V gives CDR1 SEHNR, CDR2 FQNEAQ (reference sequence). The length of the CDR3 is 15 residues. Between the trimmed V and J ends, which lost 1 base and 3 bases, there was a span of 13 bases.

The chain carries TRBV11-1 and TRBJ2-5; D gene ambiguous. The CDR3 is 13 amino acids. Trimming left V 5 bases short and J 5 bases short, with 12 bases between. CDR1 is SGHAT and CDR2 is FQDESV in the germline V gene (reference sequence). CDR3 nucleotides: TGTGCCAGCAGCAAAAGGGTTGTGGAGACCCAGTACTTC. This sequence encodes CASSKRVVETQYF.

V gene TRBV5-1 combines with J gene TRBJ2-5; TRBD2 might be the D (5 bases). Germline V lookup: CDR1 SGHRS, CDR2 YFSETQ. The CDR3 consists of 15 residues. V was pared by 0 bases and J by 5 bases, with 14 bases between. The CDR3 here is CASSLELSGFETQYF. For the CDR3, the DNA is TGCGCCAGCAGCTTGGAACTCTCGGGGTTCGAGACCCAGTACTTC.

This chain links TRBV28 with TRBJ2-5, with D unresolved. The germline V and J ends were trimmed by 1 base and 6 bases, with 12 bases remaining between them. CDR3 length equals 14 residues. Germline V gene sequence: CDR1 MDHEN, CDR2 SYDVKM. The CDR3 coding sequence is TGTGCCAGCAGTTTATTCGGGTCGTCAAAGACCCAGTACTTC. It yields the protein CASSLFGSSKTQYF.

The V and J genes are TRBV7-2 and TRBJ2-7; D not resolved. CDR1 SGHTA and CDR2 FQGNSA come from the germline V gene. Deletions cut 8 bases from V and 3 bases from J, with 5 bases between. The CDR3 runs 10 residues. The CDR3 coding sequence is TGTGCCAGCGGAAACTACGAGCAGTACTTC. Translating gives CASGNYEQYF.

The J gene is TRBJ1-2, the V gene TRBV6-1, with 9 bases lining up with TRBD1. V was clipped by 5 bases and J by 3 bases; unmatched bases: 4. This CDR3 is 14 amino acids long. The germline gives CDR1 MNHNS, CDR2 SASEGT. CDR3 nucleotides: TGTGCCAGCAGTCTACAGGGGGCCGACTATGGCTACACCTTC. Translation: CASSLQGADYGYTF.

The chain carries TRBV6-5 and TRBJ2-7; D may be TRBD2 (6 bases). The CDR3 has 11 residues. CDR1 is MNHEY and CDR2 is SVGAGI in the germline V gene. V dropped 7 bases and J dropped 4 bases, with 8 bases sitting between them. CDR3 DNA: TGTGCCAGCACCCGGGGGTACGAGCAGTACTTC. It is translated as CASTRGYEQYF.

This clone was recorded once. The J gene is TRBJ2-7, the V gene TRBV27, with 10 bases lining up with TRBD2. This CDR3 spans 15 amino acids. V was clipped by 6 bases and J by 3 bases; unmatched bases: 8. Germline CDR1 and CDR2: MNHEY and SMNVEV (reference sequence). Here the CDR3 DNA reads TGTGCCAGCAGGCTAGCGGGAGTAGACCGCTACGAGCAGTACTTC. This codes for CASRLAGVDRYEQYF.

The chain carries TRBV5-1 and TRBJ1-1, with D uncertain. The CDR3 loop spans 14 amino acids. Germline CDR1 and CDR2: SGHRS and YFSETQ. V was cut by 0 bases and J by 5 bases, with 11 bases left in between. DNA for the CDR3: TGCGCCAGCAGCTTGGACCCACCAAATACTGAAGCTTTCTTT. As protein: CASSLDPPNTEAFF.

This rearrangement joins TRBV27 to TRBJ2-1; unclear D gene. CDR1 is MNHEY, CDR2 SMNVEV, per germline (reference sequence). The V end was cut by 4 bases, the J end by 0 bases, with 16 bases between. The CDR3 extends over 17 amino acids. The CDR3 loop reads CASSSWLGVSSYNEQFF. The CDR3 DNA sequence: TGTGCCAGCAGTTCGTGGCTGGGCGTCAGCTCCTACAATGAGCAGTTCTTC.